Each of the 28 T cell receptor beta chains below was sequenced from the same sample in a study of T cell responses to AZD1222 COVID-19 vaccine. The protocol was immunoSEQ multiplex PCR, while the TCRdb copy is restricted to in-frame clones and leaves out a portion. The sample has approximately 96,000 clones; about 86% are singletons. The source material was peripheral blood, sampled 28 days after the second AZD1222 dose. These receptors were collected from an adult who received the AZD1222 COVID-19 vaccine.

This chain uses TRBV2 with TRBJ1-1, with a tentative D call TRBD1 (6 bases). Germline-derived CDR1 and CDR2 are SNHLY and FYNNEI. V lost 3 bases and J 8 bases, leaving 10 bases between the germline ends. The CDR3 has 12 amino acids. The CDR3 loop reads CASSERGTEAFF. The CDR3 nucleotides are TGTGCCAGCAGTGAGAGGGGGACAGAAGCTTTCTTT.

The chain recombines TRBV7-2 with TRBJ2-3, with 10 bases aligning to TRBD2. Germline CDR1 SGHTA, CDR2 FQGNSA. Losses at the gene ends were 3 bases for V and 4 bases for J; bases not matched to a gene: 4. The CDR3 has 15 amino acids. The CDR3 loop reads CASSLTSGLSDTQYF. CDR3 in DNA: TGTGCCAGCAGCTTGACTAGCGGGTTGTCAGATACGCAGTATTTT. The entire variable domain, with the rest obtained from reference TRBV7-2 and TRBJ2-3, is as follows: GAGVSQSPSNKVTEKGKDVELRCDPISGHTALYWYRQSLGQGLEFLIYFQGNSAPDKSGLPSDRFSAERTGGSVSTLTIQRTQQEDSAVYLCASSLTSGLSDTQYFGPGTRLTVL.

The chain couples TRBV19 to TRBJ2-3; 10 positions match TRBD2. The CDR3 has 15 residues. V was clipped by 6 bases and J by 9 bases; unmatched bases: 12. Germline assignment: CDR1 LNHDA and CDR2 SQIVND (reference sequence). This chain's CDR3 is CASRPSGGLKETQYF. The CDR3 nucleotides are TGTGCCAGTAGACCTAGCGGGGGTCTCAAGGAAACGCAGTATTTT.

The V gene is TRBV6-5, the J gene TRBJ1-6, with D perhaps TRBD1 (5 bases). Trimming stripped 4 bases from V and 8 bases from J, with 18 bases between. Per the germline V gene, CDR1 is MNHEY and CDR2 is SVGAGI. The CDR3 covers 16 residues. The CDR3 DNA follows: TGTGCCAGCAGTTGGACAACGCCGAGCGACTATTCACCCCTCCACTTT. It is translated as CASSWTTPSDYSPLHF.

This rearrangement joins TRBV7-9 to TRBJ2-2; D possibly corresponds to TRBD2 (6 bases). Germline V gene data show CDR1 as SEHNR and CDR2 as FQNEAQ (reference sequence). CDR3 size: 15 residues. Trimming took 5 bases from V and 6 from J, leaving 16 bases between them. The CDR3 sequence: CASSPGGRGAGELFF. The CDR3 region has the DNA TGTGCCAGCAGCCCAGGAGGGCGCGGGGCCGGGGAGCTGTTTTTT.

The chain combines TRBV20-1 with TRBJ2-7, with 8 bases identical to TRBD2. CDR3 size: 13 residues. Germline V gives CDR1 DFQATT, CDR2 SNEGSKA (reference sequence). The V and J ends lost 3 bases and 1 base, in that order; junction bases with no gene match: 2. The CDR3 here is CSASTSGSYEQYF. In DNA, the CDR3 is TGCAGTGCTAGTACTAGCGGATCCTACGAGCAGTACTTC.

The J gene is TRBJ2-2, the V gene TRBV10-2, with D possibly being TRBD1 (5 bases). V dropped 5 bases and J dropped 3 bases, with 13 bases sitting between them. The CDR3 extends over 15 amino acids. The germline V gene has CDR1 WSHSY and CDR2 SAAADI. CDR3 sequence (DNA): TGCGCCAGCAGTATCCTGGGGCCGGACACCGGGGAGCTGTTTTTT. Translated, it gives CASSILGPDTGELFF.

The rearrangement uses TRBV7-2 and TRBJ1-1, with 7 bases that match TRBD1. Germline-derived CDR1 and CDR2 are SGHTA and FQGNSA. The V and J ends lost 0 bases and 7 bases, in that order; junction bases with no gene match: 14. The length of the CDR3 is 17 residues. CDR3 DNA: TGTGCCAGCAGCTTAGCCACGCTACTAGACAGGGACGATGAAGCTTTCTTT. Translation: CASSLATLLDRDDEAFF. Filled out from reference TRBV7-2 and TRBJ1-1, the complete variable domain reads GAGVSQSPSNKVTEKGKDVELRCDPISGHTALYWYRQSLGQGLEFLIYFQGNSAPDKSGLPSDRFSAERTGGSVSTLTIQRTQQEDSAVYLCASSLATLLDRDDEAFFGQGTRLTVV.

The rearrangement joins TRBV6-2 or TRBV6-3 to TRBJ1-2; a weak D match, TRBD1 (5 bases). Germline V gene data show CDR1 as MNHEY and CDR2 as SVGEGT. The V end was cut by 2 bases, the J end by 4 bases, with 14 bases between. The CDR3 covers 15 residues. The CDR3 spells CASSYGGTDAYGYTF. CDR3 DNA: TGTGCCAGCAGTTACGGGGGAACAGACGCCTATGGCTACACCTTC.

V usage is TRBV5-1 and J usage is TRBJ2-3, with D unclear. The V gene lost 4 bases and the J gene lost 2 bases, with 14 bases spanning the gap. Germline V lookup: CDR1 SGHRS, CDR2 YFSETQ. CDR3 length equals 15 residues. The CDR3 region has the DNA TGCGCCAGCAGCCCCCGTGTAGGAGCCACAGATACGCAGTATTTT. This sequence encodes CASSPRVGATDTQYF. Based on the CDR3 plus reference TRBV5-1 and TRBJ2-3, the full variable domain is KAGVTQTPRYLIKTRGQQVTLSCSPISGHRSVSWYQQTPGQGLQFLFEYFSETQRNKGNFPGRFSGRQFSNSRSEMNVSTLELGDSALYLCASSPRVGATDTQYFGPGTRLTVL.

The chain joins TRBV3-1 (or the pseudogene TRBV3-2) to TRBJ2-1; TRBD2 matches 15 bases. Germline V CDR1 and CDR2: LGHDT, YNNKEL (reference sequence). This CDR3 spans 19 amino acids. Trimming cost V 1 base and J 4 bases; bases outside gene matches: 8. The CDR3 here is CASSQARTSGGVSYNEQFF. CDR3 nucleotide sequence: TGTGCCAGCAGCCAAGCGAGGACTAGCGGGGGGGTCAGTTACAATGAGCAGTTCTTC.

The rearrangement joins TRBV5-1 to TRBJ2-2; TRBD1 might be the D (5 bases). Trimming stripped 6 bases from V and 4 bases from J, with 13 bases between. The CDR3 spans 14 residues. Germline assignment: CDR1 SGHRS and CDR2 YFSETQ. The CDR3 DNA reads as TGCGCCAGCAATTCGCAGGGTGGCACCGGGGAGCTGTTTTTT. Translated, it gives CASNSQGGTGELFF. Full variable domain (missing parts from reference TRBV5-1 and TRBJ2-2): KAGVTQTPRYLIKTRGQQVTLSCSPISGHRSVSWYQQTPGQGLQFLFEYFSETQRNKGNFPGRFSGRQFSNSRSEMNVSTLELGDSALYLCASNSQGGTGELFFGEGSRLTVL.

This clone was counted once. V gene TRBV28 combines with J gene TRBJ2-7; TRBD1 is a possible D gene (5 bases). This CDR3 has 12 amino acids. The germline V and J ends were trimmed by 4 bases and 6 bases, with 10 bases remaining between them. The germline V gene has CDR1 MDHEN and CDR2 SYDVKM. CDR3 in amino acids: CASSSLGREQYF. The CDR3, as DNA: TGTGCCAGCAGTTCCCTGGGGCGCGAGCAGTACTTC.

The chain employs TRBV9 and TRBJ2-1; 7 nucleotides match TRBD2. CDR3 size: 12 residues. Germline trimming cut 0 bases from V and 14 bases from J; bases unmatched to any gene: 5. Germline V gene lookup returns CDR1 SGDLS and CDR2 YYNGEE. Here the CDR3 reads CASSVGAGVKFF. In nucleotides, the CDR3 is TGTGCCAGCAGCGTAGGTGCGGGAGTGAAGTTCTTC.

This chain joins TRBV20-1 and TRBJ1-1; no firm D call. The CDR3 loop spans 11 amino acids. The germline V gene encodes CDR1 DFQATT and CDR2 SNEGSKA (reference sequence). V dropped 6 bases and J dropped 2 bases, with 7 bases sitting between them. The CDR3 spells CSAGDNTEAFF. The CDR3 nucleotides are TGCAGTGCCGGGGATAACACTGAAGCTTTCTTT.

The chain joins TRBV13 to TRBJ2-7; perhaps TRBD1 as D (6 bases). From germline, CDR1 is PRHDT and CDR2 FYEKMQ (reference sequence). V dropped 4 bases and J dropped 0 bases, with 10 bases sitting between them. The CDR3 length is 14 residues. CDR3 residues: CASSSQGSSYEQYF. CDR3 sequence (DNA): TGTGCCAGCAGCTCCCAGGGGAGCTCCTACGAGCAGTACTTC.

V usage is TRBV29-1 and J usage is TRBJ1-2; D gene unclear. With 1 base removed from V and 8 bases from J, the gap between germline ends came to 14 bases. The CDR3 length is 13 residues. The germline CDR1 and CDR2 sequences are SQVTM and ANQGSEA. Here the CDR3 reads CSVEGRVFNGYTF. The DNA for the CDR3 is TGCAGCGTTGAAGGGCGGGTTTTCAACGGCTACACCTTC.

The gene calls are TRBV19 and TRBJ1-4; possible D gene TRBD1, 5 bases. Germline CDR1 and CDR2: LNHDA and SQIVND (reference sequence). The V and J ends lost 9 bases and 8 bases respectively, with 13 bases between them. The CDR3 runs 12 residues. As DNA, the CDR3 is TGTGCCAGCTCTAGGGGTGGGGAAAAACTGTTTTTT. Protein sequence: CASSRGGEKLFF. The full variable domain, completed using reference TRBV19 and TRBJ1-4, is DGGITQSPKYLFRKEGQNVTLSCEQNLNHDAMYWYRQDPGQGLRLIYYSQIVNDFQKGDIAEGYSVSREKKESFPLTVTSAQKNPTAFYLCASSRGGEKLFFGSGTQLSVL.

This clone has more than one count but fewer than ten. This CDR3 reads CASSSADRGHVYGYTF. Here the CDR3 DNA reads TGCGCCAGCAGCTCGGCGGACAGGGGGCACGTCTATGGCTACACCTTC. This rearrangement joins TRBV5-1 to TRBJ1-2; 11 nucleotides align to TRBD1. Trimming removed 3 bases from V and 4 bases from J; junction bases left unmatched: 8. CDR1 and CDR2 (germline): SGHRS, YFSETQ. The CDR3 length is 16 residues.

CDR3 residues: CASSSTGSYEQYF. The CDR3 region has the DNA TGTGCCAGTAGTAGTACAGGTTCCTACGAGCAGTACTTC. The chain couples TRBV19 to TRBJ2-7; a possible D gene is TRBD1 (5 bases). The length of the CDR3 is 13 residues. Trimming stripped 4 bases from V and 1 base from J, with 8 bases between. The V gene's germline CDR1 is LNHDA and CDR2 SQIVND (reference sequence).

The chain is built from TRBV6-5 and TRBJ2-7, with 9 bases aligning to TRBD2. CDR1 is MNHEY, CDR2 SVGAGI, per germline. With 2 bases clipped from V and 6 bases from J, the junction kept 5 bases outside the gene matches. CDR3 length equals 14 residues. The CDR3, as DNA: TGTGCCAGCAGTTACACCCCTAGCGGGATCGAGCAGTACTTC. Residues: CASSYTPSGIEQYF.

This chain's CDR3 is CASSSSWDSLSSYEQYF. DNA of the CDR3: TGCGCCAGCAGCTCCTCCTGGGACAGCCTTAGCTCCTACGAGCAGTACTTC. The chain is built from TRBV5-1 and TRBJ2-7, with 7 bases aligning to TRBD1. The ends lost 3 bases at V and 0 bases at J; junction bases unmatched: 12. The CDR3 sequence is 17 residues long. CDR1 is SGHRS, CDR2 YFSETQ, per germline.

The J gene is TRBJ1-3, the V gene TRBV4-2; D possibly corresponds to TRBD1 (5 bases). The CDR3 loop spans 15 amino acids. From germline, CDR1 is LGHNA and CDR2 YNFKEQ. Trimming shortened V by 0 bases and J by 0 bases, and 6 bases separated the two germline ends. The CDR3 DNA follows: TGTGCCAGCAGCCAAGATGGGACCTCTGGAAACACCATATATTTT. Residues: CASSQDGTSGNTIYF.

The chain joins TRBV5-5 to TRBJ2-2, with TRBD1 as a possible D gene (6 bases). This CDR3 contains 15 residues. Between the trimmed V and J ends, which lost 0 bases and 4 bases, there was a span of 10 bases. The germline V gene encodes CDR1 SGHKS and CDR2 YYEKEE (reference sequence). This chain's CDR3 is CASSLGQAATGELFF. DNA for the CDR3: TGTGCCAGCAGCTTGGGACAGGCCGCCACCGGGGAGCTGTTTTTT.

The chain joins TRBV7-6 to TRBJ2-3, with a weak D call TRBD2 (5 bases). Germline V gene sequence: CDR1 SGHVS, CDR2 FNYEAQ. V was trimmed by 0 bases and J by 3 bases, leaving 10 bases between them. The CDR3 sequence is 15 residues long. CDR3 bases: TGTGCCAGCAGCTTAGCGCAGAGGGAGACAGATACGCAGTATTTT. Protein: CASSLAQRETDTQYF.

The chain carries TRBV24-1 and TRBJ2-1, with D perhaps TRBD2 (6 bases). V was pared by 5 bases and J by 0 bases, with 7 bases between. The CDR3 extends over 14 amino acids. Per the germline V gene, CDR1 is KGHDR and CDR2 is SFDVKD. DNA for the CDR3: TGTGCCACCAGTGTGGGGGGCTCCTACAATGAGCAGTTCTTC. As protein: CATSVGGSYNEQFF.

The chain recombines TRBV12-3 or TRBV12-4 with TRBJ2-5; D remains ambiguous. This CDR3 region has 12 residues. Between the trimmed V and J ends, which lost 2 bases and 3 bases, there was a span of 4 bases. The CDR3 here is CASSLTEETQYF. The CDR3 DNA is TGTGCCAGCAGTTTAACTGAAGAGACCCAGTACTTC.

This sequence joins TRBV5-5 and TRBJ2-7; 7 bases fit TRBD1. Looked up from germline, CDR1 is SGHKS and CDR2 is YYEKEE (reference sequence). The CDR3 is 12 residues long. Unmatched junction bases numbered 4, after V lost 5 bases and J lost 5 bases. This CDR3 is CASSRQGDEQYF. CDR3 DNA sequence: TGTGCCAGCAGTAGGCAGGGGGACGAGCAGTACTTC.